This T cell receptor (beta chain) was captured by sequencing in a study of T cells in Graves' hyperthyroidism and ophthalmopathy. Regarding this clonotype: Antigen: not known.

The CDR3 regions of TCR beta were amplified from RNA transcripts. When the TCR CDR3 underwent first-round RT-PCR, the HTBI primer set was used. TCRdb re-called the multiplex PCR reads through MiXCR, storing one row per CDR3 protein. The sample yields under 350,000 distinct CDR3 sequences, 13% seen once. General study findings and limits: Median prediction lead before ophthalmopathy onset was around 7 months with the model. In the analysis, a 13 V-J model separated ophthalmopathy from stable hyperthyroidism.

Germline loops: CDR1 SGHTA, CDR2 FQGTGA. J gave up 9 bases and V 5 bases, and 10 bases lay outside the gene matches. The CDR3 sequence is 14 residues long. The blood was taken when hyperthyroidism was first diagnosed, before any ophthalmopathy symptoms showed up. The clonotype originates from a woman aged 25 to 39 with Graves' hyperthyroidism that later progressed to Graves' ophthalmopathy. The chain links TRBV7-3 to TRBJ2-1; 7 bases match TRBD2. Sequenced material: blood. DNA of the CDR3: TGTGCCAGCAGCCCGGGGGGACGGGTAGGTGAGCAGTTCTTC. Its translation is CASSPGGRVGEQFF.